The clone carrying this T cell receptor beta chain has just a few counts. What it binds is unknown. Researchers amplified the TCR beta CDR3 regions from RNA transcripts. HTBI primers were employed in a first-round RT-PCR of the TCR CDR3. TCRdb fed the multiplex PCR reads into MiXCR, producing one record per CDR3 protein. The data show a few hundred thousand distinct CDR3 sequences, 40% to 50% seen once. The sample is drawn from a study of T cells in Graves' hyperthyroidism and ophthalmopathy. General observations from the study: Blood also contained most expanded thyroid clonotypes above 0.001. The model's output predicted ophthalmopathy at a median of roughly seven months prior to onset. Ophthalmopathy was separated from stable hyperthyroidism by a 13 V-J model.

Germline CDR1 and CDR2: PRHDT and FYEKMQ (reference sequence). With V trimmed by 3 bases and J by 2 bases, 4 bases remained unmatched. This CDR3 is 16 amino acids long. The receptor's source is an adult woman with Graves' disease, either hyperthyroidism or ophthalmopathy (not recorded which). Sequencing input: peripheral blood or thyroid tissue (not recorded which). The genes are TRBV13 and TRBJ1-5; 10 bases align to TRBD1. This CDR3 is CASSFSTGGGNQPQHF. The CDR3 nucleotides are TGTGCCAGCAGCTTCTCGACAGGGGGCGGCAATCAGCCCCAGCATTTT.